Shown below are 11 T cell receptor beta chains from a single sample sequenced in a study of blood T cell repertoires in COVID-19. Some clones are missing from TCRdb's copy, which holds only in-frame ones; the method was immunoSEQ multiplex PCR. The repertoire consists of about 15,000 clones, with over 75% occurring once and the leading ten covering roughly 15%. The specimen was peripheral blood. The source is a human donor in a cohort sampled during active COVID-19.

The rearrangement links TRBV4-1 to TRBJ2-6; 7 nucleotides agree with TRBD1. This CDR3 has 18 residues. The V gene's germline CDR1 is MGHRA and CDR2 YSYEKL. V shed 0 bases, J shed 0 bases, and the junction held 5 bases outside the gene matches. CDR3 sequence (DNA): TGCGCCAGCAGCCAAGATTGGACAGGCAGCTCTGGGGCCAACGTCCTGACTTTC. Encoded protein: CASSQDWTGSSGANVLTF.

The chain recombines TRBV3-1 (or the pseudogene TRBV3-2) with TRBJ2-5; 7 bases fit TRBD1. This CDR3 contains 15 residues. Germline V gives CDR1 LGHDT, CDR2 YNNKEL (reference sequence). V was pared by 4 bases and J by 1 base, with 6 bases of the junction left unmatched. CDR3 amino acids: CASSRGQIIQETQYF. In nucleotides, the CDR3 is TGTGCCAGCAGCCGGGGACAGATAATCCAAGAGACCCAGTACTTC.

The CDR3 region has the DNA TGTGCCAGCAGTGGAGGGACAGGGGGCGGTGAGCAGTTCTTC. Amino acids: CASSGGTGGGEQFF. This chain joins TRBV2 and TRBJ2-1; 12 nucleotides align to TRBD1. Germline values: CDR1 SNHLY, CDR2 FYNNEI. V lost 4 bases to trimming and J lost 9 bases; unmatched junction nucleotides: 4. The CDR3 runs to 14 residues.

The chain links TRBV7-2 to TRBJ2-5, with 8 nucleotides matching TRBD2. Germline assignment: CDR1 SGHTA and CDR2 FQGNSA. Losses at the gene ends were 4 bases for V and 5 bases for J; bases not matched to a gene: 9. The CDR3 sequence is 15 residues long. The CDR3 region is CASSYRTGGRETQYF. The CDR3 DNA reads TGTGCCAGCAGCTACAGGACGGGGGGGAGGGAGACCCAGTACTTC.

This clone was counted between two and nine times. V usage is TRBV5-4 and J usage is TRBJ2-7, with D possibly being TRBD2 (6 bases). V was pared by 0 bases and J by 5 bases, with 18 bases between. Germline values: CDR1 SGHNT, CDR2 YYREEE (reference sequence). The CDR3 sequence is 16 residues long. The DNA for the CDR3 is TGTGCCAGCAGCTTGGGACAGCGCCGTGCGGGGAACGAGCAGTACTTC. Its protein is CASSLGQRRAGNEQYF.

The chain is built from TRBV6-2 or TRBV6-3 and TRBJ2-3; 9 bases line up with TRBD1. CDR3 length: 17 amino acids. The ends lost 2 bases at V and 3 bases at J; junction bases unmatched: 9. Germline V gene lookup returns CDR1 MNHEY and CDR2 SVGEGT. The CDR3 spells CASSYRTGGVRTDTQYF. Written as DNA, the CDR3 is TGTGCCAGCAGTTACAGAACAGGGGGCGTTAGAACAGATACGCAGTATTTT.

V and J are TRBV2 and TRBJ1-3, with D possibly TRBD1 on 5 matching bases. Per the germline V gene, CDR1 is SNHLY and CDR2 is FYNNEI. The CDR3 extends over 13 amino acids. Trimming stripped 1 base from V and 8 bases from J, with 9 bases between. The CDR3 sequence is CASSEGREDTIYF. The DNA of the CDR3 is TGTGCCAGCAGTGAAGGCAGGGAGGACACCATATATTTT. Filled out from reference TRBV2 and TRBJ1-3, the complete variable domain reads EPEVTQTPSHQVTQMGQEVILRCVPISNHLYFYWYRQILGQKVEFLVSFYNNEISEKSEIFDDQFSVERPDGSNFTLKIRSTKLEDSAMYFCASSEGREDTIYFGEGSWLTVV.

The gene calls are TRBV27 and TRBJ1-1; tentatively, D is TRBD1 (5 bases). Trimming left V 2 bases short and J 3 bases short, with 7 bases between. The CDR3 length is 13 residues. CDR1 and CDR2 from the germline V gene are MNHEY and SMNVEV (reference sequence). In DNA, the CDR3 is TGTGCCAGCAGTTTAAGGGGTTACACTGAAGCTTTCTTT. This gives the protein CASSLRGYTEAFF.

In nucleotides, the CDR3 is TGTGCCAGCAGCCAAACGGGACTAGCGGGAGGGTGGTCTGGGGCCAACGTCCTGACTTTC. This codes for CASSQTGLAGGWSGANVLTF. The chain is built from TRBV14 and TRBJ2-6, with TRBD2 identical over 16 bases. J lost 1 base, V lost 2 bases, and 5 bases had no gene match. Germline values: CDR1 SGHDN, CDR2 FVKESK. The CDR3 is 20 residues long.

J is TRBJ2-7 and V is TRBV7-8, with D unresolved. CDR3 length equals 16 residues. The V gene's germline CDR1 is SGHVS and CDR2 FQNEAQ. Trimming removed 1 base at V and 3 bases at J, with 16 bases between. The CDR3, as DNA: TGTGCCAGCAGCTTAGAGAGTGTAGCCGTATACTACGAGCAGTACTTC. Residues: CASSLESVAVYYEQYF.

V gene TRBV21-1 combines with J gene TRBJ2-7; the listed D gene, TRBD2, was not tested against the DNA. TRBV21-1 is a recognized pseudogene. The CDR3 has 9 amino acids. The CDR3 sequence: CATLREQYF. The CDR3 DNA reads TGTGCCACCCTTCGGGAGCAGTACTTC.